The 20 T cell receptor beta chains below come from one sample, sequenced in a study of T cells after yellow fever vaccination. TCRdb analysed the 5' RACE reads with MiXCR anew, one entry per CDR3 protein. Among under 300,000 distinct CDR3 sequences listed, less than 7.5% were seen once. Specimen: CD4+ T cells sorted from PBMCs, collected on the day of the yellow fever booster vaccination. The receptors shown here come from a man aged 30-40 years who received the YFV17D yellow fever vaccine.

This clonotype has only a few counts. The J gene is TRBJ2-7, the V gene TRBV18; tentatively, D is TRBD1 (6 bases). V dropped 5 bases and J dropped 3 bases, with 17 bases sitting between them. CDR3 size: 15 residues. Per the germline V gene, CDR1 is KGHSH and CDR2 is LQKENI. The CDR3, as DNA: TGTGCCAGCTCAGCCAGAAACGACAGGAACTACGAGCAGTACTTC. Its translation: CASSARNDRNYEQYF. The variable domain in full, completed from reference TRBV18 and TRBJ2-7, reads NAGVMQNPRHLVRRRGQEARLRCSPMKGHSHVYWYRQLPEEGLKFMVYLQKENIIDESGMPKERFSAEFPKEGPSILRIQQVVRGDSAAYFCASSARNDRNYEQYFGPGTRLTVT.

The gene calls are TRBV3-1 and TRBJ1-1; D is undetermined. Trimming took 3 bases from V and 3 from J, leaving 14 bases between them. The CDR3 extends over 15 amino acids. Germline V CDR1 and CDR2: LGHDT, YNNKEL (reference sequence). The DNA for the CDR3 is TGTGCCAGCAGCCAGGAATTGGTTAAGGACACTGAAGCTTTCTTT. It is translated as CASSQELVKDTEAFF.

This clonotype was seen only a few times. V usage is TRBV20-1 and J usage is TRBJ2-7; TRBD2 matches at 9 bases. The germline V gene has CDR1 DFQATT and CDR2 SNEGSKA (reference sequence). This CDR3 is built from 15 residues. V dropped 4 bases and J dropped 6; count of bases not matched to a gene: 13. The CDR3 sequence is CSATIPIAGEGEQYF. The CDR3 DNA reads TGCAGTGCTACCATCCCTATAGCGGGAGAGGGCGAGCAGTACTTC.

This chain joins TRBV18 and TRBJ2-4; 13 positions agree with TRBD2. The trim removed 5 bases at V and 7 bases at J, leaving 8 bases unmatched. The CDR3 consists of 16 residues. Germline V gene sequence: CDR1 KGHSH, CDR2 LQKENI. DNA of the CDR3: TGTGCCAGCTCATCCGGGACTAGCGGGACCGTCAACATTCAGTACTTC. Protein product: CASSSGTSGTVNIQYF.

This chain uses TRBV20-1 with TRBJ2-3; 7 bases map to TRBD1. The germline gives CDR1 DFQATT, CDR2 SNEGSKA (reference sequence). Trimming took 3 bases from V and 2 from J; bases not matched to a gene: 14. This CDR3 region has 17 residues. The chain's CDR3 is CSASRFRQGLNTDTQYF. The CDR3 region has the DNA TGCAGTGCTAGTCGGTTCAGACAGGGTCTAAACACAGATACGCAGTATTTT.

The V call is TRBV7-9, the J call TRBJ2-3, with D possibly being TRBD2 (5 bases). The ends were cut back, 5 bases at V and 2 bases at J, with 17 bases in the middle. Germline V gives CDR1 SEHNR, CDR2 FQNEAQ (reference sequence). CDR3 length equals 16 residues. The DNA of the CDR3 is TGTGCCAGCAGCGAGGGCCCCGGGCGGAACACAGATACGCAGTATTTT. This codes for CASSEGPGRNTDTQYF.

This clonotype was detected many times. The V gene is TRBV6-1, the J gene TRBJ2-7; TRBD1 matches 10 bases. V lost 4 bases to trimming and J lost 4 bases; unmatched junction nucleotides: 7. Germline-derived CDR1 and CDR2 are MNHNS and SASEGT. The length of the CDR3 is 15 residues. For the CDR3, the DNA is TGTGCCAGCAGTGGCCGGGACAGGGGAACGTACGAGCAGTACTTC. Amino acid sequence: CASSGRDRGTYEQYF.

This clonotype has ten or more counts. The V and J genes are TRBV7-3 and TRBJ2-2; D is perhaps TRBD2 (5 bases). V was cut by 3 bases and J by 3 bases, with 14 bases left in between. The CDR3 spans 16 residues. The germline CDR1 and CDR2 sequences are SGHTA and FQGTGA. Here the CDR3 DNA reads TGTGCCAGCAGCTTGTTTACTAGAACTTACACCGGGGAGCTGTTTTTT. It encodes CASSLFTRTYTGELFF.

This clonotype was found a few times. This chain links TRBV19 with TRBJ2-6; either TRBD1 or TRBD2 may supply D (5 bases each). This CDR3 has 15 residues. CDR1 and CDR2 (germline): LNHDA, SQIVND (reference sequence). Trimming left V 10 bases short and J 2 bases short, with 15 bases between. The CDR3 reads CATDRGTAGANVLTF. In DNA form, the CDR3 reads TGTGCCACCGACCGGGGCACCGCTGGGGCCAACGTCCTGACTTTC.

This clonotype showed up many times. The chain links TRBV20-1 to TRBJ2-3; tentatively, D is TRBD1 (6 bases). The CDR3 has 13 residues. The V gene lost 4 bases and the J gene lost 3 bases, with 11 bases spanning the gap. Per germline, CDR1 DFQATT and CDR2 SNEGSKA (reference sequence). CDR3 DNA: TGCAGTGCTATAGTGGGGGCGACAGATACGCAGTATTTT. It encodes CSAIVGATDTQYF.

The chain carries TRBV29-1 and TRBJ1-4; D gene ambiguous. Trimming pared 7 bases from V and 8 bases from J, leaving 14 bases between. CDR3 length equals 12 residues. Germline assignment: CDR1 SQVTM and CDR2 ANQGSEA. The CDR3 DNA is TGCAGCGGCCGGTTAGGGTCCGAAAAACTGTTTTTT. As protein: CSGRLGSEKLFF.

This clonotype came up a few times. V gene TRBV18 combines with J gene TRBJ2-7; 14 bases line up with TRBD2. Germline loops: CDR1 KGHSH, CDR2 LQKENI. The CDR3 covers 15 residues. Unmatched junction bases numbered 3, after V lost 2 bases and J lost 6 bases. CDR3 DNA sequence: TGTGCCAGCTCACCAGGGGGACTAGCGGGAGTCGAGCAGTACTTC. Amino acids: CASSPGGLAGVEQYF. Combining the CDR3 with reference TRBV18 and TRBJ2-7 gives the whole variable domain NAGVMQNPRHLVRRRGQEARLRCSPMKGHSHVYWYRQLPEEGLKFMVYLQKENIIDESGMPKERFSAEFPKEGPSILRIQQVVRGDSAAYFCASSPGGLAGVEQYFGPGTRLTVT.

There are a few counts of this clonotype. The chain carries TRBV28 and TRBJ2-5; D unclear. Trimming stripped 11 bases from V and 3 bases from J, with 31 bases between. Germline CDR1 is MDHEN and CDR2 is SYDVKM. The CDR3 consists of 18 residues. CDR3 loop: CASPIPRLARPSEETQYF. CDR3 bases: TGTGCCTCCCCGATCCCGAGGCTCGCCCGACCCTCCGAAGAGACCCAGTACTTC. Full variable domain (rest looked up from reference TRBV28 and TRBJ2-5): DVKVTQSSRYLVKRTGEKVFLECVQDMDHENMFWYRQDPGLGLRLIYFSYDVKMKEKGDIPEGYSVSREKKERFSLILESASTNQTSMYLCASPIPRLARPSEETQYFGPGTRLLVL.

The chain joins TRBV5-6 to TRBJ2-3; no definite D call. The CDR3 runs 13 residues. Germline V CDR1 and CDR2: SGHDT, YYEEEE. Deletions cut 3 bases from V and 6 bases from J, with 11 bases between. The CDR3 bases are TGTGCCAGCAGCTCCTTTAAGAGGGATACGCAGTATTTT. It translates to CASSSFKRDTQYF.

The V gene is TRBV9, the J gene TRBJ2-7; 9 bases map to TRBD1. CDR1 and CDR2 (germline): SGDLS, YYNGEE. The CDR3 runs 15 residues. V dropped 4 bases and J dropped 3; count of bases not matched to a gene: 8. DNA of the CDR3: TGTGCCAGCAGCCGAGGGGGGACAGGGATCTACGAGCAGTACTTC. It specifies CASSRGGTGIYEQYF. Filled out from reference TRBV9 and TRBJ2-7, the complete variable domain reads DSGVTQTPKHLITATGQRVTLRCSPRSGDLSVYWYQQSLDQGLQFLIQYYNGEERAKGNILERFSAQQFPDLHSELNLSSLELGDSALYFCASSRGGTGIYEQYFGPGTRLTVT.

V is TRBV2 and J is TRBJ2-7, with 7 positions matching TRBD2. There are 15 residues in the CDR3. The ends lost 4 bases at V and 6 bases at J; junction bases unmatched: 12. Germline V lookup: CDR1 SNHLY, CDR2 FYNNEI. This chain's CDR3 is CASSARAGVRGEQYF. CDR3 sequence (DNA): TGTGCCAGCAGTGCGAGGGCGGGAGTTCGGGGCGAGCAGTACTTC. The full variable domain, completed using reference TRBV2 and TRBJ2-7, is EPEVTQTPSHQVTQMGQEVILRCVPISNHLYFYWYRQILGQKVEFLVSFYNNEISEKSEIFDDQFSVERPDGSNFTLKIRSTKLEDSAMYFCASSARAGVRGEQYFGPGTRLTVT.

The count of this clonotype is one. The chain links TRBV20-1 to TRBJ2-5; a weak D match, TRBD2 (5 bases). Germline CDR1 is DFQATT and CDR2 is SNEGSKA (reference sequence). The length of the CDR3 is 10 residues. With 3 bases removed from V and 9 bases from J, the gap between germline ends came to 8 bases. Here the CDR3 reads CSASDGAQYF. CDR3 bases: TGCAGTGCTAGTGACGGGGCCCAGTACTTC.

The CDR3 sequence is CASSSPRNRGPNTEAFF. As DNA, the CDR3 is TGTGCCAGCAGCTCGCCCAGGAACAGGGGGCCTAACACTGAAGCTTTCTTT. This rearrangement joins TRBV5-4 to TRBJ1-1; 9 bases are shared with TRBD1. The CDR3 is 17 amino acids. Germline CDR1 is SGHNT and CDR2 is YYREEE (reference sequence). The junction had 11 bases not matched to a gene; V was cut back by 3 bases and J by 2 bases. The entire variable domain, with the rest obtained from reference TRBV5-4 and TRBJ1-1, is as follows: ETGVTQSPTHLIKTRGQQVTLRCSSQSGHNTVSWYQQALGQGPQFIFQYYREEENGRGNFPPRFSGLQFPNYSSELNVNALELDDSALYLCASSSPRNRGPNTEAFFGQGTRLTVV.

CDR3 DNA: TGTGCCAGCAGTTCCCCCCTGTTCCGGACGGACTCTGGGGCCAACGTCCTGACTTTC. Translation gives CASSSPLFRTDSGANVLTF. The chain has TRBV6-2 or TRBV6-3 and TRBJ2-6; the D is unclear. This CDR3 has 19 residues. The ends were cut back, 4 bases at V and 0 bases at J, with 19 bases in the middle. The V gene's germline CDR1 is MNHEY and CDR2 SVGEGT.

At least ten counts were recorded for this clonotype. The CDR3 nucleotides are TGCAGTGCTAGCCCCGAGACCCAGTACTTC. Translation gives CSASPETQYF. The V gene is TRBV20-1, the J gene TRBJ2-5, with D unclear. V dropped 3 bases and J dropped 5 bases, with 4 bases sitting between them. The germline CDR1 and CDR2 sequences are DFQATT and SNEGSKA (reference sequence). The CDR3 consists of 10 residues.